The rows below give T cell receptor beta chains drawn from one sample of a study of T cells in localized non-small cell lung cancer. Sequenced by immunoSEQ multiplex PCR; TCRdb stores in-frame clones only, minus some. The profile shows under 45,000 clones, 75% to 85% of them singletons. The specimen was PBMCs, collected before any cancer treatment. Receptor source: a man aged 40 to 75 with stage II lung adenocarcinoma. The CDR3 runs from the conserved cysteine through the conserved F or W. The order of the fields is V gene, J gene, D gene, clone size, CDR3 DNA, CDR3 protein. A D gene is named only where the DNA matches it firmly. Clone size is shown for a subset of rows, as once, few, many or a class of expanded clone.

>TRBV18|TRBJ2-5|.|once
TGTGCCAGCTCACAGCTAGGGGGGCAAGAGACCCAGTACTTC
CASSQLGGQETQYF
>TRBV30|TRBJ2-7|.|.
TGTGCCTGGAGTGTGGGGAGGTCCTACGAGCAGTACTTC
CAWSVGRSYEQYF
>TRBV19|TRBJ2-2|.|once
TGTGCCAGTAGTATAGCAAAAGGGCCGAACACCGGGGAGCTGTTTTTT
CASSIAKGPNTGELFF
>TRBV5-6|TRBJ2-7|.|.
TGTGCCAGCAGCTCGCCGGGACTGTACGAGCAGTACTTC
CASSSPGLYEQYF
>TRBV13|TRBJ2-7|TRBD1|.
TGTGCCAGCAGCCCCACCGGGACAGGCTCCTACGAGCAGTACTTC
CASSPTGTGSYEQYF
>TRBV7-8|TRBJ2-7|TRBD2|.
TGTGCCAGCAGCCCCGGGACTAGCGATTACGAGCAGTACTTC
CASSPGTSDYEQYF
>TRBV4-1|TRBJ2-3|TRBD1|.
TGCGCCAGCAGCCGGACAGGGTTGAGCACAGATACGCAGTATTTT
CASSRTGLSTDTQYF
>TRBV5-1|TRBJ2-5|.|.
TGCGCCAGCAGCAACCCTAAATGGGGGGTGCAAGAGACCCAGTACTTC
CASSNPKWGVQETQYF
>TRBV5-5|TRBJ2-7|TRBD1|.
TGTGCCAGCAGCTCCGGGACAGCCTCCTACGAGCAGTACTTC
CASSSGTASYEQYF
>TRBV4-1|TRBJ1-2|.|.
TGCGCCAGCAGCCAAGAGCATTCCGGGACGGTCTATGGCTACACCTTC
CASSQEHSGTVYGYTF
>TRBV5-6|TRBJ2-7|TRBD2|.
TGTGCCAGCAGCTGGACAGGGTCTAGCGGGGGGGCCTCCTACGAGCAGTACTTC
CASSWTGSSGGASYEQYF
>TRBV19|TRBJ1-4|TRBD1|.
TGTGCCAGTAGTATTCGCCCCCGACAGGGCAATGAAAAACTGTTTTTT
CASSIRPRQGNEKLFF
>TRBV6-5|TRBJ1-2|.|once
TGTGCCAGCAGTTCCGGCTATGGCTACACCTTC
CASSSGYGYTF
>TRBV6-1|TRBJ2-1|TRBD1|.
TGTGCCAGCAGTGGAGGACAGGGGGCGATGAGCTCCTACAATGAGCAGTTCTTC
CASSGGQGAMSSYNEQFF
>TRBV5-4|TRBJ2-3|TRBD2|.
TGTGCCAGCAGCTTTAGCGGGTCAGATACGCAGTATTTT
CASSFSGSDTQYF
>TRBV29-1|TRBJ2-1|TRBD2|.
TGCAGCGTTGAAGATCCCGGGACTAGCGGGTACAATGAGCAGTTCTTC
CSVEDPGTSGYNEQFF
>TRBV19|TRBJ1-2|.|.
TGTGCCAGTAGTGAACAGGCTACCATATATGGCTACACCTTC
CASSEQATIYGYTF
>TRBV29-1|TRBJ2-1|TRBD2|.
TGCAGCGTCTCGCGACTAGCGGGGATATCCTACAATGAGCAGTTCTTC
CSVSRLAGISYNEQFF
>TRBV19|TRBJ1-2|TRBD1|.
TGTGCCAGTAGTATTTCCCGGACAGGGAACTATGGCTACACCTTC
CASSISRTGNYGYTF
>TRBV2|TRBJ1-6|.|few
TGTGCCAGTAGCGGGGGCAGCGATAATTCACCCCTCCACTTT
CASSGGSDNSPLHF
>TRBV4-1|TRBJ2-5|.|.
TGCGCCAGCAGCCCGGACCGGTACAGACAAGAGACCCAGTACTTC
CASSPDRYRQETQYF
>TRBV28|TRBJ2-7|TRBD2|few
TGTGCCAGCAGTTTTTCCCTAGCGGGTTTGTCCTACGAGCAGTACTTC
CASSFSLAGLSYEQYF
>TRBV7-2|TRBJ1-5|.|once
TGTGCCAGCAGCTTAGACGGAACCTTGGGCAATCAGCCCCAGCATTTT
CASSLDGTLGNQPQHF
>TRBV7-9|TRBJ2-3|.|.
TGTGCCAGCAGCTTAGAAACAGATACGCAGTATTTT
CASSLETDTQYF
>TRBV11-2|TRBJ2-4|.|.
TGTGCCAGCAGCCAGACGTTCTTCAGGGGACTAGCCAAAAACATTCAGTACTTC
CASSQTFFRGLAKNIQYF
>TRBV5-1|TRBJ2-3|.|.
TGCGCCAGCACCTGGGGCCAGCAACGCACAGATACGCAGTATTTT
CASTWGQQRTDTQYF
>TRBV6-5|TRBJ2-7|TRBD1|.
TGTGCCAGCAGTTACTCGATTCCCACAGGGGCGCGAGAGCAGTACTTC
CASSYSIPTGAREQYF
>TRBV28|TRBJ1-6|.|few
TGTGCCAGCAGTTCCCAGGGGACGTTCTCCTATAATTCACCCCTCCACTTT
CASSSQGTFSYNSPLHF
>TRBV15|TRBJ2-7|TRBD1|.
TGTGCCACCAGCAGTGATTCCCCACAGGGGGCGGATTACGAGCAGTACTTC
CATSSDSPQGADYEQYF
>TRBV19|TRBJ2-5|TRBD1|.
TGTGCCAGTAGTATAGGCGACAGGGATTTCGGGGACCAAGAGACCCAGTACTTC
CASSIGDRDFGDQETQYF
>TRBV7-7|TRBJ2-1|.|.
TGTGCTAGCAGCTTATATGCGGGGGCAATAAATGAGCAGTTCTTC
CASSLYAGAINEQFF
>TRBV6-1|TRBJ2-2|.|once
TGTGCCAGCAGTGTCCGTCCGGGGGGCAACACCGGGGAGCTGTTTTTT
CASSVRPGGNTGELFF
>TRBV10-3|TRBJ2-7|TRBD2|.
TGTGCCATCAGCGGGGTAGCGGGAATCGCCTACGAGCAGTACTTC
CAISGVAGIAYEQYF
>TRBV29-1|TRBJ2-1|.|once
TGCAGCGTGCGGGTCTACAATGAGCAGTTCTTC
CSVRVYNEQFF
>TRBV7-2|TRBJ2-5|.|.
TGTGCCAGCAGCTTAGCGGTACAAGAGACCCAGTACTTC
CASSLAVQETQYF
>TRBV4-1|TRBJ2-4|.|.
TGCGCCAGCAGCTCACAACAGTCCAAAAACATTCAGTACTTC
CASSSQQSKNIQYF
>TRBV4-3|TRBJ2-1|.|.
TGCGCCAGCAGCCAAATGAGGGGAAGTACGAATGAGCAGTTCTTC
CASSQMRGSTNEQFF
>TRBV6-5|TRBJ2-7|.|.
TGTGCCAGCAGTTACGTCTCGGGGTACGAGCAGTACTTC
CASSYVSGYEQYF
>TRBV5-6|TRBJ2-7|.|.
TGTGCCAGCAGCGAGGGACCAGGATTCTACGAGCAGTACTTC
CASSEGPGFYEQYF
>TRBV6-1|TRBJ1-1|.|.
TGTGCCAGCCCGGGGGAGGGACCTTCTGGGACTGAAGCTTTCTTT
CASPGEGPSGTEAFF
>TRBV9|TRBJ1-1|.|.
TGTGCCAGCAGCGTGACGACTTCTAACACTGAAGCTTTCTTT
CASSVTTSNTEAFF
>TRBV19|TRBJ2-4|.|.
TGTGCCAGTAGTATACAGGGCGCGAGGTCGAGAGCCAAAAACATTCAGTACTTC
CASSIQGARSRAKNIQYF
>TRBV5-6|TRBJ1-1|.|.
TGTGCCAGCAGCTTCGGCTTCTGGAGGAACACTGAAGCTTTCTTT
CASSFGFWRNTEAFF
>TRBV5-4|TRBJ2-5|.|.
TGTGCCAGCAGCTTGGTCGACGAGCAAGAGACCCAGTACTTC
CASSLVDEQETQYF
>TRBV28|TRBJ1-2|.|.
TGTGCCAGCAGTTTAAGCCAGTTGGGCGGGTACACCTTC
CASSLSQLGGYTF
>TRBV19|TRBJ2-5|.|.
TGTGCCAGTAGTACCGCCGTTCAGGAGGAGTGCGAGACCCAGTACTTC
CASSTAVQEECETQYF
>TRBV28|TRBJ1-1|.|.
TGTGCCAGCAGTTTGAGGAACACTGAAGCTTTCTTT
CASSLRNTEAFF
>TRBV14|TRBJ2-7|.|.
TGTGCCAGCAGCCGACCATCGGGACCGGCCTACGAGCAGTACTTC
CASSRPSGPAYEQYF
>TRBV4-1|TRBJ2-1|.|.
TGCGCCAGCTGCTGCAGGGGCGGGCTCGACAATGAGCAGTTCTTC
CASCCRGGLDNEQFF
>TRBV5-1|TRBJ2-7|TRBD1|.
TGCGCCAGCAGCTTGGGGGGACAGGGTACCTACGAGCAGTACTTC
CASSLGGQGTYEQYF
>TRBV19|TRBJ1-2|TRBD1|.
TGTGCCAGTCGGTCCGGGACAGGGGCCGTGGGGGGCTACACCTTC
CASRSGTGAVGGYTF
>TRBV6-5|TRBJ2-7|.|.
TGTGCCAGCAGTTACACGGAACCATTTTACGAGCAGTACTTC
CASSYTEPFYEQYF